This T cell receptor beta chain stems from a study of radiation and T cells in renal cell carcinoma. Study-wide points: Top tumor clonotypes rose in blood 2 weeks post-radiation, then contracted. No pretreatment tumor biopsies were available for baseline clonotypes.

Sequencing used immunoSEQ multiplex PCR; TCRdb keeps in-frame clones, though not all of them. The data contain fewer than 200,000 clones, roughly 90% of them singletons. Germline V gives CDR1 LNHDA, CDR2 SQIVND (reference sequence). The CDR3 spans 15 residues. Trimming took 5 bases from V and 4 from J, leaving 18 bases between them. In regard to this clone: Its antigen is still unknown.

Indicated time point: blood 4 weeks post-SBRT, at nephrectomy. The treatment is: 15 Gy SBRT to primary tumor, nephrectomy 4 weeks later. Nephrectomy followed 15 Gy stereotactic body radiation by 4 weeks. After SBRT, blood was collected at 2 and 4 weeks, plus baseline. The chain recombines TRBV19 with TRBJ2-7; D may be TRBD2 (6 bases). The sequencing used blood, collected from a patient whose treatment included radiotherapy and nephrectomy. This receptor was obtained from a woman aged 45-65 years with renal cell carcinoma. Here the CDR3 reads CASSVRRDPWYEQYF. The CDR3 DNA reads as TGTGCCAGTAGTGTCCGGCGGGACCCCTGGTACGAGCAGTACTTC. Combining the CDR3 with reference TRBV19 and TRBJ2-7 gives the whole variable domain DGGITQSPKYLFRKEGQNVTLSCEQNLNHDAMYWYRQDPGQGLRLIYYSQIVNDFQKGDIAEGYSVSREKKESFPLTVTSAQKNPTAFYLCASSVRRDPWYEQYFGPGTRLTVT.